This entry concerns a single T cell receptor (beta chain). As yet, its antigen is unknown. This entry comes from a study of cytomegalovirus exposure and HLA in healthy donors. Study-wide results and caveats: TCR beta sequences reportedly predicted most subjects' HLA-A and HLA-B alleles accurately. The study flagged roughly 150 TCR beta chains as cytomegalovirus-associated. Later work showed greater clonal expansion in HLA-associated TCR beta chains than in equally common others. Data from an earlier analysis indicated that most TCR beta V segments were productive either about 87% or about 30% of the time.

The CDR3 runs to 19 residues. The ends lost 0 bases at V and 2 bases at J; junction bases unmatched: 15. The germline CDR1 and CDR2 sequences are MGHRA and YSYEKL. The PCR contained 60 Vbeta and 13 Jbeta primers. Profiling relied on immunoSEQ multiplex PCR, and the TCRdb table lists in-frame clones only, not all of them. The table lists some 130,000 clones, around four fifths of them singletons, with 7.3% in the top ten. The chain has TRBV4-1 and TRBJ2-5; 7 bases are a match to TRBD2. The TCR originated in a male donor in good health and CMV-seronegative. The sequencing sample was made of PBMCs. This CDR3 is CASSQDPETAGWGQETQYF. For the CDR3, the DNA is TGCGCCAGCAGCCAAGACCCCGAGACAGCGGGGTGGGGGCAAGAGACCCAGTACTTC.